The 31 T cell receptor beta chains below all came from one sample that was sequenced in a study of tissue T cells after allogeneic stem cell transplantation. Data came from immunoSEQ multiplex PCR; TCRdb stores just in-frame clones and leaves some out. The sample contains about 42,000 clones, around nine tenths of which appear only once. Sequencing was performed on blood, taken before transplantation. The receptors were sampled from a woman aged 35 to 70 who later had graft-versus-host disease after an allogeneic stem cell transplant.

The chain uses TRBV3-1 (or the pseudogene TRBV3-2) and TRBJ1-1; D is uncertain. The CDR3 sequence is 13 residues long. V dropped 2 bases and J dropped 0 bases, with 4 bases sitting between them. Per germline, CDR1 LGHDT and CDR2 YNNKEL (reference sequence). For the CDR3, the DNA is TGTGCCAGCAGCCAAACACTGAACACTGAAGCTTTCTTT. Protein sequence: CASSQTLNTEAFF.

On this clone itself: Other nucleotide sequences from this sample produce the same CDR3. The chain recombines TRBV18 with TRBJ2-5, with no clear D. V was clipped by 3 bases and J by 2 bases, with 7 bases between them. This CDR3 comprises 13 residues. The V gene's germline CDR1 is KGHSH and CDR2 LQKENI. The CDR3 here is CASSPGVQETQYF. The CDR3 DNA is TGTGCCAGCTCACCTGGGGTTCAAGAGACCCAGTACTTC. Full variable domain (rest looked up from reference TRBV18 and TRBJ2-5): NAGVMQNPRHLVRRRGQEARLRCSPMKGHSHVYWYRQLPEEGLKFMVYLQKENIIDESGMPKERFSAEFPKEGPSILRIQQVVRGDSAAYFCASSPGVQETQYFGPGTRLLVL.

This chain joins TRBV6-4 and TRBJ1-5; D not resolved. This CDR3 spans 14 amino acids. Germline loops: CDR1 MRHNA, CDR2 SNTAGT. Trimming shortened V by 5 bases and J by 2 bases, and 10 bases separated the two germline ends. This chain's CDR3 is CASSQAGGNQPQHF. The CDR3 coding sequence is TGTGCCAGCAGTCAGGCCGGGGGCAATCAGCCCCAGCATTTT.

This clone was seen only once. The rearrangement links TRBV25-1 to TRBJ2-1; the match to TRBD1 covers 7 bases. The CDR3 is made up of 15 amino acids. V gave up 3 bases and J gave up 2 bases; unmatched junction bases: 4. Germline V gene data show CDR1 as MGHDK and CDR2 as SYGVNS. CDR3 bases: TGTGCCAGCAGTGACCAGGGGGACCCCTACAATGAGCAGTTCTTC. It codes for CASSDQGDPYNEQFF. Full variable domain (missing parts from reference TRBV25-1 and TRBJ2-1): EADIYQTPRYLVIGTGKKITLECSQTMGHDKMYWYQQDPGMELHLIHYSYGVNSTEKGDLSSESTVSRIRTEHFPLTLESARPSHTSQYLCASSDQGDPYNEQFFGPGTRLTVL.

The V gene is TRBV24-1, the J gene TRBJ1-2; tentative D call: TRBD1 (6 bases). CDR1 and CDR2 (germline): KGHDR, SFDVKD. CDR3 length equals 16 residues. Trimming took 8 bases from V and 0 from J, leaving 18 bases between them. CDR3 DNA sequence: TGTGCCACCATAGATCGAACAGGGAAAACTAACTATGGCTACACCTTC. Amino acid sequence: CATIDRTGKTNYGYTF.

The V and J genes are TRBV30 and TRBJ1-5, with D hard to call. The length of the CDR3 is 15 residues. CDR1 GTSNPN and CDR2 SVGIG come from the germline V gene (reference sequence). V lost 5 bases to trimming and J lost 0 bases, with 14 bases between them. The CDR3 nucleotides read TGTGCCTGGGCTCCCGCGGGGAATAGCAATCAGCCCCAGCATTTT. Its protein product is CAWAPAGNSNQPQHF.

The chain uses TRBV25-1 and TRBJ2-7; the D gene is possibly TRBD2 (6 bases). Germline-derived CDR1 and CDR2 are MGHDK and SYGVNS. This CDR3 contains 15 residues. V shed 5 bases and J shed 0 bases, with 14 bases lying between them. The CDR3 here is CASSKSDGSSYEQYF. CDR3 in DNA: TGTGCCAGCAGTAAGTCTGACGGGAGCTCCTACGAGCAGTACTTC.

In its sample, this clone was seen once. The chain links TRBV28 to TRBJ1-2; tentatively, D is TRBD1 (5 bases). The CDR3 has 15 residues. Germline V gene data show CDR1 as MDHEN and CDR2 as SYDVKM. V lost 4 bases and J 2 bases, leaving 14 bases between the germline ends. The CDR3 here is CASSSIATVNYGYTF. CDR3 DNA sequence: TGTGCCAGCAGTTCTATCGCGACAGTGAACTATGGCTACACCTTC.

The CDR3 reads CASSDFRPPYNEQFF. The CDR3 DNA reads TGTGCCAGCAGTGACTTCCGCCCACCCTACAATGAGCAGTTCTTC. This chain joins TRBV27 and TRBJ2-1; D gene unclear. V was cut by 5 bases and J by 2 bases, with 13 bases left in between. The CDR3 has 15 residues. Germline V gene sequence: CDR1 MNHEY, CDR2 SMNVEV (reference sequence).

This chain connects TRBV6-2 or TRBV6-3 to TRBJ2-7; 11 bases fit TRBD2. The V segment lost 2 bases and the J segment 5 bases; nucleotides outside the gene matches: 11. This CDR3 has 17 residues. Per the germline V gene, CDR1 is MNHEY and CDR2 is SVGEGT. The CDR3 here is CASSYPGLADSLDEQYF. CDR3 nucleotide sequence: TGTGCCAGCAGTTACCCGGGACTAGCGGACAGCCTGGACGAGCAGTACTTC.

The chain is built from TRBV29-1 and TRBJ2-3; unclear D gene. The V end lost 3 bases, the J end lost 0 bases, and 10 bases lay between the germline ends. Germline loops: CDR1 SQVTM, CDR2 ANQGSEA. This CDR3 is built from 14 residues. CDR3 sequence: CSVEKKGSTDTQYF. The CDR3 DNA follows: TGCAGCGTTGAGAAAAAGGGTAGCACAGATACGCAGTATTTT.

V and J are TRBV24-1 and TRBJ1-2; TRBD1 might be the D (5 bases). The CDR3 contains 15 residues. Germline CDR1 is KGHDR and CDR2 is SFDVKD. With 5 bases removed from V and 4 bases from J, the gap between germline ends came to 16 bases. CDR3 nucleotide sequence: TGTGCCACCAGTGTTTCAGGGTCCCTCTTCTATGGCTACACCTTC. Translating gives CATSVSGSLFYGYTF.

This rearrangement joins TRBV28 to TRBJ2-7; tentative D call: TRBD2 (6 bases). V was shortened by 6 bases and J by 0 bases, with 15 bases between the two germline ends. The CDR3 is 15 residues long. Germline V gives CDR1 MDHEN, CDR2 SYDVKM. The CDR3 spells CASRFAGPGSYEQYF. The CDR3 DNA reads as TGTGCCAGCAGATTCGCGGGGCCGGGCTCCTACGAGCAGTACTTC.

This clone was observed a handful of times. The chain is built from TRBV10-3 and TRBJ2-5; D uncertain. The V gene's germline CDR1 is ENHRY and CDR2 SYGVKD. V was pared by 3 bases and J by 3 bases, with 8 bases between. The CDR3 is 13 amino acids. The CDR3 is CAISDPGKETQYF. CDR3 coding DNA: TGTGCCATCAGTGATCCAGGAAAAGAGACCCAGTACTTC.

CDR3 nucleotide sequence: TGTGCCAGCAGTGAGAGCGGACTAGCGGGAACCTACGAGCAGTACTTC. Translating gives CASSESGLAGTYEQYF. The V and J genes are TRBV25-1 and TRBJ2-7; 12 nucleotides match TRBD2. Germline V gene data show CDR1 as MGHDK and CDR2 as SYGVNS. V was clipped by 3 bases and J by 2 bases; unmatched bases: 5. The CDR3 loop spans 16 amino acids.

The chain recombines TRBV27 with TRBJ2-3, with 9 bases lining up with TRBD2. The CDR3 is made up of 16 amino acids. Germline CDR1 MNHEY, CDR2 SMNVEV (reference sequence). The ends lost 7 bases at V and 0 bases at J; junction bases unmatched: 8. CDR3 amino acids: CASTARLAVSTDTQYF. The CDR3 DNA is TGTGCCAGCACCGCGAGACTAGCGGTCAGCACAGATACGCAGTATTTT.

The CDR3 sequence: CASSETSGSLDEQFF. The CDR3 bases are TGTGCCAGCAGTGAAACTAGCGGGAGTTTGGATGAGCAGTTCTTC. The genes are TRBV6-4 and TRBJ2-1; 11 positions agree with TRBD2. J gave up 8 bases and V 3 bases, and 6 bases lay outside the gene matches. CDR3 length equals 15 residues. Germline CDR1 and CDR2: MRHNA and SNTAGT.

The genes are TRBV3-1 (or the pseudogene TRBV3-2) and TRBJ2-7; 10 positions match TRBD2. The V gene's germline CDR1 is LGHDT and CDR2 YNNKEL (reference sequence). After removal of 5 bases from V and 1 base from J, the junction contained 2 bases not matched to a gene. This CDR3 is 14 amino acids long. CDR3: CASSGTSASYEQYF. For the CDR3, the DNA is TGTGCCAGCAGCGGGACTAGCGCTTCCTACGAGCAGTACTTC.

The chain uses TRBV18 and TRBJ2-7; a possible D gene is TRBD1 (9 bases). The CDR3 runs 14 residues. Germline assignment: CDR1 KGHSH and CDR2 LQKENI. Deletions cut 4 bases from V and 7 bases from J, with 17 bases between. CDR3 loop: CASSLDRGTREQYF. CDR3 DNA sequence: TGTGCCAGCTCACTCGACAGGGGGACTAGGGAGCAGTACTTC.

This sequence joins TRBV7-9 and TRBJ1-3; tentatively, D is TRBD1 (6 bases). V lost 1 base to trimming and J lost 5 bases, with 9 bases between them. The germline V gene has CDR1 SEHNR and CDR2 FQNEAQ (reference sequence). CDR3 size: 14 residues. CDR3: CASSLDRVRNTIYF. The CDR3 DNA sequence: TGTGCCAGCAGCTTAGACAGGGTGAGAAACACCATATATTTT. The full variable domain, its missing parts supplied by reference TRBV7-9 and TRBJ1-3, is DTGVSQNPRHKITKRGQNVTFRCDPISEHNRLYWYRQTLGQGPEFLTYFQNEAQLEKSRLLSDRFSAERPKGSFSTLEIQRTEQGDSAMYLCASSLDRVRNTIYFGEGSWLTVV.

J is TRBJ2-1 and V is TRBV6-5; 10 bases are a match to TRBD2. J gave up 10 bases and V 7 bases, and 7 bases lay outside the gene matches. In germline, CDR1 is MNHEY, CDR2 SVGAGI. The CDR3 has 13 residues. CDR3 sequence: CASIASGRGEQFF. The CDR3 coding sequence is TGTGCCAGCATAGCTAGCGGGAGAGGCGAGCAGTTCTTC.

The CDR3 here is CASRVYVAGAQYF. The CDR3 region has the DNA TGTGCCAGCAGGGTATATGTAGCGGGAGCGCAGTACTTC. The chain recombines TRBV13 with TRBJ2-7, with 9 nucleotides matching TRBD2. J was trimmed by 9 bases and V by 6 bases; bases with no gene match: 9. Looked up from germline, CDR1 is PRHDT and CDR2 is FYEKMQ (reference sequence). This CDR3 has 13 residues.

The gene calls are TRBV5-4 and TRBJ2-3, with 7 bases that match TRBD2. The CDR3 runs 18 residues. CDR1 SGHNT and CDR2 YYREEE come from the germline V gene (reference sequence). After removal of 0 bases from V and 2 bases from J, the junction contained 12 bases not matched to a gene. For the CDR3, the DNA is TGTGCCAGCAGCTTGGCCCGGAGACTAGCCCGATCCACAGATACGCAGTATTTT. Protein sequence: CASSLARRLARSTDTQYF.

The chain is built from TRBV18 and TRBJ1-4; D gene uncertain. CDR1 is KGHSH and CDR2 is LQKENI in the germline V gene. V lost 5 bases and J 3 bases, leaving 13 bases between the germline ends. The CDR3 loop spans 15 amino acids. The CDR3 bases are TGTGCCAGCTCAGACCTTTCGGCGGCTAATGAAAAACTGTTTTTT. Residues: CASSDLSAANEKLFF.

The chain employs TRBV5-1 and TRBJ1-3; D may be TRBD1 (6 bases). Germline V gene data show CDR1 as SGHRS and CDR2 as YFSETQ. V lost 3 bases and J 0 bases, leaving 13 bases between the germline ends. This CDR3 comprises 16 residues. The CDR3 is CASSSGQLNSGNTIYF. The CDR3, as DNA: TGCGCCAGCAGCTCCGGACAGCTCAACTCTGGAAACACCATATATTTT. Using reference TRBV5-1 and TRBJ1-3 for the parts outside the CDR3, the full variable domain is KAGVTQTPRYLIKTRGQQVTLSCSPISGHRSVSWYQQTPGQGLQFLFEYFSETQRNKGNFPGRFSGRQFSNSRSEMNVSTLELGDSALYLCASSSGQLNSGNTIYFGEGSWLTVV.

The rearrangement links TRBV24-1 to TRBJ2-3; D gene uncertain. Germline V gives CDR1 KGHDR, CDR2 SFDVKD. This CDR3 spans 14 amino acids. Trimming took off 3 bases at V and 0 bases at J, with 6 bases between the two ends. The CDR3 loop reads CATSDPLSTDTQYF. The CDR3, as DNA: TGTGCCACCAGTGATCCCCTAAGCACAGATACGCAGTATTTT.

Only a few counts were recorded for this clone. This chain joins TRBV7-3 and TRBJ1-6; D is uncertain. The CDR3 contains 13 residues. V lost 2 bases, J lost 6 bases, and 5 bases lay in between. Germline CDR1 is SGHTA and CDR2 is FQGTGA. Here the CDR3 reads CASSLLSNSPLHF. Written as DNA, the CDR3 is TGTGCCAGCAGCTTATTGTCTAATTCACCCCTCCACTTT.

The chain joins TRBV7-2 to TRBJ2-7; D is possibly TRBD1 (6 bases). Germline CDR1 SGHTA, CDR2 FQGNSA. There are 14 residues in the CDR3. The V end lost 3 bases, the J end lost 3 bases, and 12 bases lay between the germline ends. The CDR3 DNA reads as TGTGCCAGCAGCTTCAACACAGGGAACTACGAGCAGTACTTC. Amino acids: CASSFNTGNYEQYF.

V usage is TRBV5-1 and J usage is TRBJ1-1, with TRBD1 matching 9 bases. Trimming at V came to 3 bases and at J to 4 bases, leaving 7 bases not matched to a gene. This CDR3 contains 15 residues. Germline CDR1 and CDR2: SGHRS and YFSETQ. CDR3 DNA: TGCGCCAGCAGCTCGGGACAGGGTATGCGCACTGAAGCTTTCTTT. Translated: CASSSGQGMRTEAFF.

The chain joins TRBV6-2 or TRBV6-3 to TRBJ2-7, with 10 bases matching TRBD2. The CDR3 is made up of 17 amino acids. The J segment lost 4 bases and the V segment lost 4 bases, leaving 13 bases of the junction unmatched. The germline V gene has CDR1 MNHEY and CDR2 SVGEGT. The CDR3 bases are TGTGCCAGCAGTTCCGGCAGGGTTATAGCGGGAGGTTACGAGCAGTACTTC. Translating gives CASSSGRVIAGGYEQYF.

The rearrangement joins TRBV18 to TRBJ2-5, with D perhaps TRBD1 or TRBD2 (5 bases each). Per the germline V gene, CDR1 is KGHSH and CDR2 is LQKENI. V was clipped by 3 bases and J by 3 bases, with 11 bases between them. The CDR3 runs 14 residues. Written as DNA, the CDR3 is TGTGCCAGCTCACCCGGGACCATTAAAGAGACCCAGTACTTC. It codes for CASSPGTIKETQYF.